This is a list of T cell receptor beta chains from one sample in a study of vaccination and CD4 T cells after COVID-19. TCRdb re-analysed the PCR reads in MiXCR, keeping a single row per CDR3 protein. The table shows 9,500 to 15,000 distinct CDR3 sequences, with 40% to 60% occurring only once. The antigens these receptors bind are not known. The sequenced material came from CD4+ T cells from blood, cultured in vitro. The receptors shown here come from a human donor who had recovered from COVID-19. The CDR3 runs from the conserved cysteine through the conserved F or W. The order of the fields is D gene, clone size, V gene, J gene, CDR3 length, CDR3 protein, CDR3 DNA. D genes are given only for firm matches. Not every row has a clone size; where given, it reads once, few, many or a size class.

d_call: TRBD2
clone_size: few
v_call: TRBV20-1
j_call: TRBJ2-1
cdr3_length: 14
cdr3_aa: CSAQPGTRSNEQFF
cdr3_nt: TGCAGTGCTCAGCCCGGGACTAGGAGCAATGAGCAGTTCTTC

d_call: TRBD2
clone_size: NA
v_call: TRBV6-5
j_call: TRBJ2-7
cdr3_length: 14
cdr3_aa: CASSSSGINYEQYF
cdr3_nt: TGTGCCAGCAGTTCTAGCGGGATTAACTACGAGCAGTACTTC

d_call: NA
clone_size: NA
v_call: TRBV7-9
j_call: TRBJ2-2
cdr3_length: 15
cdr3_aa: CASSLRATNTGELFF
cdr3_nt: TGTGCCAGCAGCCTCCGGGCCACGAACACCGGGGAGCTGTTTTTT

d_call: NA
clone_size: NA
v_call: TRBV7-6
j_call: TRBJ1-5
cdr3_length: 14
cdr3_aa: CASSLGGGNQPQHF
cdr3_nt: TGTGCCAGCAGCTTGGGGGGAGGCAATCAGCCCCAGCATTTT

d_call: NA
clone_size: NA
v_call: TRBV19
j_call: TRBJ2-2
cdr3_length: 14
cdr3_aa: CASSPTGGTGELFF
cdr3_nt: TGTGCCAGTAGTCCTACAGGAGGGACCGGGGAGCTGTTTTTT

d_call: NA
clone_size: NA
v_call: TRBV6-2/TRBV6-3
j_call: TRBJ2-3
cdr3_length: 15
cdr3_aa: CASSRGRESTDTQYF
cdr3_nt: TGTGCCAGCAGCCGCGGACGGGAAAGCACAGATACGCAGTATTTT

d_call: TRBD1
clone_size: once
v_call: TRBV2
j_call: TRBJ2-7
cdr3_length: 13
cdr3_aa: CASLGTGAYEQYF
cdr3_nt: TGTGCCAGCCTCGGGACAGGGGCCTACGAGCAGTACTTC

d_call: TRBD1
clone_size: NA
v_call: TRBV11-2
j_call: TRBJ2-7
cdr3_length: 13
cdr3_aa: CASSIRDREGQYF
cdr3_nt: TGTGCCAGCAGCATCCGGGACAGGGAAGGGCAGTACTTC

d_call: TRBD2
clone_size: NA
v_call: TRBV20-1
j_call: TRBJ2-1
cdr3_length: 16
cdr3_aa: CSAGPRGGSSYNEQFF
cdr3_nt: TGCAGTGCTGGACCCAGAGGCGGGAGCTCCTACAATGAGCAGTTCTTC

d_call: TRBD2
clone_size: NA
v_call: TRBV4-1
j_call: TRBJ2-7
cdr3_length: 17
cdr3_aa: CASSRGEEAGGRNEQYF
cdr3_nt: TGCGCCAGCAGCCGGGGCGAGGAGGCGGGAGGAAGAAACGAGCAGTACTTC

d_call: NA
clone_size: few
v_call: TRBV27
j_call: TRBJ1-1
cdr3_length: 11
cdr3_aa: CASSPYIEAFF
cdr3_nt: TGTGCCAGCAGTCCATATATTGAAGCTTTCTTT

d_call: TRBD2
clone_size: NA
v_call: TRBV20-1
j_call: TRBJ2-7
cdr3_length: 14
cdr3_aa: CSARVAGVLHEQYF
cdr3_nt: TGCAGTGCTAGGGTAGCGGGAGTGCTCCACGAGCAGTACTTC